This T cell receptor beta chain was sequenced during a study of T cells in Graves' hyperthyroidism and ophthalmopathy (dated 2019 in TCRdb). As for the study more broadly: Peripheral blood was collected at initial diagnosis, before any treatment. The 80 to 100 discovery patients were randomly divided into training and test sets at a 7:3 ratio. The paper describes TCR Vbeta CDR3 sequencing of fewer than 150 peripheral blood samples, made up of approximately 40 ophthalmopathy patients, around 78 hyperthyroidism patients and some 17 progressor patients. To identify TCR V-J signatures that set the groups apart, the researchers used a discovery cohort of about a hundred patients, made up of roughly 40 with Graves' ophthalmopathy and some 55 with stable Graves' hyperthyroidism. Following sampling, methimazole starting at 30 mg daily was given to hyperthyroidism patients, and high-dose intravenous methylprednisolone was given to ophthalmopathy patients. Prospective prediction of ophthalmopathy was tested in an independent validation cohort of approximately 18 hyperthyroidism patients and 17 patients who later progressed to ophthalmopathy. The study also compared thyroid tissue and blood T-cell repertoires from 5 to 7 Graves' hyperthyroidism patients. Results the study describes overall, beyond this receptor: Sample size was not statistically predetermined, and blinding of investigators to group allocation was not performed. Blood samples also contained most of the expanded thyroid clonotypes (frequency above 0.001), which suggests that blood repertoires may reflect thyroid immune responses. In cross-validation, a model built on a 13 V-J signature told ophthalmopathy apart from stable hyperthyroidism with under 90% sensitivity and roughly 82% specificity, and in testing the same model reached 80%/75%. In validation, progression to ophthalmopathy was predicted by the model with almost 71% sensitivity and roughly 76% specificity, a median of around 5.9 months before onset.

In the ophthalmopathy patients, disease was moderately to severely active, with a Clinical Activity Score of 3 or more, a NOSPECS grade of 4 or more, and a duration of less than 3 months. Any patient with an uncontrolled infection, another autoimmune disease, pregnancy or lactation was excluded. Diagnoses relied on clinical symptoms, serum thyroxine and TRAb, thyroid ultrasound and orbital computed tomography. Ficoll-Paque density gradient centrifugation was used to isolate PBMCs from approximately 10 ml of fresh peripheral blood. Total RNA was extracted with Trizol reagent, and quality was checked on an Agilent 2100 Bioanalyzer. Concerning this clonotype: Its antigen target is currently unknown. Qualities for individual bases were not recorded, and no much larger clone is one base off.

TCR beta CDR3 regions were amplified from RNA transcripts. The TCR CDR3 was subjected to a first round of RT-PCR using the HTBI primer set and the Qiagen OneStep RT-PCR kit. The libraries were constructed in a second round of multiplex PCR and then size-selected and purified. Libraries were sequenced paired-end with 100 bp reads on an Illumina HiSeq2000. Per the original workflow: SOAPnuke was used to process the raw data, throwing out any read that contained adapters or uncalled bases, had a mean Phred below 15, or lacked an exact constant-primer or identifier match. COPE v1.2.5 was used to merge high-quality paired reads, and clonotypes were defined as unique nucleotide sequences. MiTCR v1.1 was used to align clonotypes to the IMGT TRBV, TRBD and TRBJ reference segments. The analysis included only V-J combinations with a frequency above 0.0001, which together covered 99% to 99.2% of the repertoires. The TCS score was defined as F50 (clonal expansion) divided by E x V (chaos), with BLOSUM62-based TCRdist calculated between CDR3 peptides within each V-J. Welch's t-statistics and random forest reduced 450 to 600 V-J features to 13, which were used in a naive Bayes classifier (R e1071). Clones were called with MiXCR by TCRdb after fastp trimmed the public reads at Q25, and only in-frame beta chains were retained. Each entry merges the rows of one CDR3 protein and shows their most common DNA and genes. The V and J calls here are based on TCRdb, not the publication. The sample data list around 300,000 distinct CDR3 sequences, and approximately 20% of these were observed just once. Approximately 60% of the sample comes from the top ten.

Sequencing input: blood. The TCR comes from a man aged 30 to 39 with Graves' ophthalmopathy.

The DNA sequence is TGTGCCAGCAGTGCAGGAAGGACAGGGGGTGAGCAGTTCTTC. Translation gives CASSAGRTGGEQFF. This chain joins TRBV25-1 to TRBJ2-1; 10 bases in between match TRBD1. V has 4 bases trimmed and J has 9 bases trimmed; junction bases matching no gene number 6. The cysteine opens and the phenylalanine closes a CDR3 of 14 amino acids. The entry retains the CDR3 DNA only, 42 bases that are in frame from base 1. The germline V gene encodes CDR1 MGHDK and CDR2 SYGVNS.